This T cell receptor (beta chain) appears in the sequencing data of a study of cytomegalovirus exposure and HLA in healthy donors (dated by TCRdb to about 2017). Describing the broader study: According to an earlier analysis of around 600 of the donors, about 190 million T cells yielded roughly 100 million unique TCR beta sequences and less than 300 Gb of sequence data. The aim of the study was to test whether cataloging public T cell receptors could identify signatures of past pathogen exposure. Roughly 300 gigabases of sequencing data and around 80 million unique TCR sequences made up an early release that covered under 750 HLA-typed donors. To predict cytomegalovirus infection status, the study combined high-throughput TCR immunosequencing, statistical association of individual TCRs with disease status, and machine learning. In the later analysis, no new phenotypic data were used to find candidate immune exposures; instead, reliance was placed on TCR beta sequences and their occurrence across donors. A separate validation cohort of about 110 different subjects was used in addition to the roughly 640-subject first cohort. Roughly 5 DR-DQ haplotypes were handled as single units for association and clustering, since linkage in the cohort was strong. Typing coverage varied by locus: roughly 629-640 donors for A, B, C, DRB1 and DQB1; under 550 for DQA1; over 600 for DPA1; more than 450 for DPB1. In a later analysis, previously published TCR beta repertoires from hundreds of donors were re-analyzed and high-resolution HLA genotyping was added so that TCR occurrence patterns could be studied. In a later genetic analysis, genome-wide SNP genotypes for about 55% of the roughly 670 donors were used, and that subset was treated as a discovery cohort. Of the 300 to 500 genotyped donors, 75% to 85% were placed in the genetic ancestry cluster associated with self-reported Caucasian donors. An earlier analysis of roughly 580 of the donors used high-throughput TCR beta sequencing to judge whether each TCR beta V gene segment behaved as functional or pseudogenic. Among under 450 genotyped donors of the cohort, an average of approximately 250,000 unique TCR beta nucleotide sequences were sequenced per donor, roughly a sixth of them non-productive. The study profiled the T cell repertoires of 500 to 800 subjects by immunosequencing and related them to cytomegalovirus serostatus. All discovery cohort repertoires had been generated on a single sequencing platform. Alongside the repertoire data, information on donor age, sex, ethnicity and CMV serostatus was compiled. HLA typing included class I and class II loci at four-digit resolution.

The germline ends are 16 bases apart after V is trimmed by 7 bases and J by 4 bases. Taken from the germline V gene (reference sequence), the CDR1 and CDR2 loops are LNHDA and SQIVND. The CDR3, from cysteine to phenylalanine, totals 14 residues. The kept DNA is CDR3 alone, 42 bases in frame from the first base. In total, approximately 700 healthy bone marrow donors made up the cohort. Cohort members were all nominally healthy when sampled, although unrecorded immune exposures were likely present. The donor tested CMV seronegative, placing the donor among the 300 to 450 seronegative members of the cohort. Every donor gave a peripheral blood sample, and the peripheral blood mononuclear cells from that sample were used for TCR beta sequencing. Genomic DNA was extracted from the blood cell samples with the Qiagen DNeasy Blood Extraction Kit. Beyond this particular receptor, the publication reports: In an earlier analysis of 587 of the donors, most TCR beta V segments appeared in productive rearrangements about 87% or about 30% of the time, broadly matching IMGT annotations. Some IMGT-functional V segments, including TRBV6-2 and TRBV6-3, could not be distinguished by the 87-base-pair reads and were therefore excluded. In a later analysis, HLA-associated TCR beta chains showed more clonal expansion and lower generation probabilities than non-associated chains that were equally common. A later analysis found that TCR association rates varied across HLA loci, with DRB1 alleles showing the most associated TCRs and HLA-C alleles the fewest. A further reported finding was that TCR beta sequences accurately predicted the HLA-A and HLA-B alleles for most subjects in the first cohort. In a later genetic analysis, a missense DCLRE1C variant was associated with V-gene and J-gene trimming of TCR beta chains, and the association was replicated in an independent cohort. CMV serostatus was the only immune exposure information available for the cohort. Linkage disequilibrium might explain the correlated functional status among segregating V segments, but an unknown experimental factor could not be ruled out. A later genetic analysis reported fewer N-insertions in productive TCRs among donors in an Asian-associated ancestry cluster than the roughly 640-donor mean. Over 15 rarely observed V segments, including chromosome 9 orphons, were excluded from the earlier analysis of almost 600 of the donors because counts were too low. In vitro tests confirmed that a few of the cytomegalovirus-associated TCR beta chains recognize cytomegalovirus antigens. Cytomegalovirus status was reported to be diagnosed by the classifier with high specificity and sensitivity in both the original and validation cohorts. Sequencing depth was assumed to be roughly uniform across donors in the presence/absence analyses, though that assumption may not hold. This cohort had only TCR beta chains sequenced, and the lack of alpha or paired-chain data limited which features could be detected. A cluster of highly shared sequence variants was judged likely to represent a technical artifact of the sequencing pipeline. Across donors, most TCR sequences were observed very rarely, whereas some public TCRs were present in many individuals. When HLA alleles, especially DR and DQ, strongly co-occurred, TCR associations were difficult to assign to individual alleles. A later analysis associated 15,000 or so TCR beta sequences with specific HLA alleles at a false discovery rate of 0.05. According to the authors, the approach could potentially be generalized to other disease states and immunological phenotypes. HLA typing was unavailable for some donors at each locus, so association tests used only the typed subset. The study gave a list of over 150 TCR beta chains associated with cytomegalovirus. According to a later analysis, most CMV-associated TCR beta chains appeared to be HLA-restricted, and the HLA associations seemed to be driven largely by CMV exposure. Several of the top co-occurrence clusters appeared to be linked to parvovirus B19, influenza, CMV and Epstein-Barr virus, according to a later analysis.

The protocol used for the library was the immunoSEQ multiplex PCR assay. The multiplex PCR relied on a mix of 60 forward primers for TCR Vbeta segments and 13 reverse primers for TCR Jbeta segments. Amplification of the CDR3 region of rearranged TCR beta genes was performed with a multiplex PCR assay on genomic DNA. On the Illumina HiSeq System, the amplified TCR beta libraries were sequenced as 87-base-pair reads. In the source study's methods: A later analysis counted 75 million to 100 million unique TCR beta chains across the 666 repertoires, and roughly 10 million of these chains were shared by at least two donors. To remove PCR and sequencing errors, raw reads were error-corrected and collapsed into unique sequences using a nearest-neighbor algorithm that merged closely related sequences. Alignment of CDR3 sequences to IMGT reference sequences was used to assign V, D and J gene segments. For a sequence to be retained, a match of at least six nucleotides was required to both a V gene segment and a J gene segment. A rearrangement was called productive if the CDR3 had no stop codons and remained in frame with V and J, and every other rearrangement was called non-productive. CDR3 was defined according to IMGT convention as the region running from the second conserved V-encoded cysteine to the conserved J-encoded phenylalanine. In an earlier analysis of around 570 of the donors, sequences lacking an unambiguous match to a single V gene segment were excluded. In an earlier analysis of roughly 600 of the donors, a V segment was called functional when productive rearrangements were above 56.7%, and segregating when the standard deviation between donors exceeded 5%. To diagnose cytomegalovirus status from the catalog of TCR beta chain sequences, a statistical classification framework was built. In a later analysis, TCR nucleotide sequences were compared against IMGT/GENE-DB human TR gene sequences so that V and J genes could be assigned. In a later analysis, CDR3 sequences and most-parsimonious VDJ recombination scenarios were assigned using the TCRdist pipeline. A later analysis defined each TCR beta chain by its CDR3 amino acid sequence plus V-gene family, and excluded reads lacking a unique V-gene family. A later analysis removed roughly 590 highly shared, low-generation-probability nucleotide sequences to deal with suspected cross-contamination and a sequencing artifact. In a later analysis, a clonal expansion index for each public chain was calculated from normalized within-repertoire ranks of inferred template counts. In a later analysis, generation probabilities were computed using a VDJ recombination model fitted to out-of-frame rearrangements, and the results were checked against IGoR. In a later analysis, TCR-TCR, TCR-HLA and TCR-CMV co-occurrence was scored with hypergeometric tests, and a repertoire-size bias correction was applied to TCR pairs. In a later analysis, false discovery rates were estimated by permuting HLA or CMV assignments 20 times. In a later analysis, co-occurring TCRs were grouped with DBSCAN, and TCRdist sequence similarity was added when clustering was performed within HLA-allele-positive subsets. Repertoires with fewer than 30,000 or more than 120,000 public chains, plus five repertoires with anomalous nucleotide sharing, were excluded from co-occurrence clustering. TCRdb's version of the immuneACCESS table is confined to in-frame rearrangements and falls short of the full clone set. An unresolved V gene accounts for under half of the shortfall where checked; the remainder is of unknown origin. The V and J calls and clone size were taken over from that table, and D and trimming were inferred from the DNA. The sample table holds approximately 130,000 clones, of which about 84% were seen once. Of the sample, about 1% falls within the top ten clones.

Turning to this clone: The antigen it recognizes is unknown. There are no base qualities to consult, and no much larger clone falls within one base.

The sequence derives from a boy younger than 18 in good health and CMV-seronegative. The sample taken for sequencing was PBMCs. The chain employs TRBV19 and TRBJ1-2; the D gene is unclear. The CDR3 protein: CASTSPGWGYGYTF. The DNA reads TGTGCCAGTACCTCGCCGGGATGGGGCTATGGCTACACCTTC.